Shown below are 30 T cell receptor beta chains from a single sample sequenced in a study of blood T cell repertoires in COVID-19. Profiled with immunoSEQ multiplex PCR; TCRdb holds only in-frame clones, not every one. The data contain fewer than 600,000 clones, approximately 90% of them singletons. Specimen: PBMCs or T cells enriched from blood (not recorded which). The receptors here all came from a woman between 40 and 50 years old who had recovered from COVID-19.

This clone was observed a handful of times. This chain links TRBV7-9 with TRBJ2-7, with D maybe TRBD2 (6 bases). V lost 1 base, J lost 2 bases, and 9 bases lay in between. Germline V gives CDR1 SEHNR, CDR2 FQNEAQ (reference sequence). This CDR3 spans 14 amino acids. In nucleotides, the CDR3 is TGTGCCAGCAGCTTAGGCCCGGGGGCCTACGAGCAGTACTTC. It is translated as CASSLGPGAYEQYF.

This clone was observed once. The rearrangement uses TRBV19 and TRBJ2-2; possible D gene TRBD2, 5 bases. The CDR3 covers 18 residues. In germline, CDR1 is LNHDA, CDR2 SQIVND (reference sequence). Between the trimmed V and J ends, which lost 3 bases and 0 bases, there was a span of 17 bases. In DNA, the CDR3 is TGTGCCAGTAGTATCCGGCTAGCCACCACCTCGAACACCGGGGAGCTGTTTTTT. Translating gives CASSIRLATTSNTGELFF.

The genes are TRBV7-2 and TRBJ1-2, with 9 positions matching TRBD1. There are 16 residues in the CDR3. V shed 0 bases and J 4 bases; nucleotides not matched to a gene: 6. The V gene's germline CDR1 is SGHTA and CDR2 FQGNSA. CDR3 bases: TGTGCCAGCAGCTTAGCCCCCGGGACAGGGACCTATGGCTACACCTTC. Encoded protein: CASSLAPGTGTYGYTF.

This clone occurred a few times. This sample also contains other DNA sequences that code for the same CDR3. The chain recombines TRBV12-3 or TRBV12-4 with TRBJ1-1, with D maybe TRBD1 (5 bases). The V end was cut by 5 bases, the J end by 1 base, with 8 bases between. The CDR3 extends over 13 amino acids. This chain's CDR3 is CASSPTGNTEAFF. The DNA of the CDR3 is TGTGCCAGCAGTCCCACAGGGAACACTGAAGCTTTCTTT.

The J gene is TRBJ2-1, the V gene TRBV3-1 (or the pseudogene TRBV3-2); 11 bases fit TRBD2. Germline CDR1 reads LGHDT; CDR2 reads YNNKEL (reference sequence). The CDR3 loop spans 15 amino acids. V lost 2 bases to trimming and J lost 6 bases; unmatched junction nucleotides: 3. CDR3 amino acids: CASSQLAGGPNEQFF. CDR3 DNA sequence: TGTGCCAGCAGCCAATTAGCGGGAGGGCCCAATGAGCAGTTCTTC.

This clone came up a few times. The J gene is TRBJ1-5, the V gene TRBV4-3; weak D call: TRBD1 (5 bases). CDR1 and CDR2 (germline): LGHNA, YSLEER. Between the trimmed V and J ends, which lost 0 bases and 6 bases, there was a span of 15 bases. CDR3 length: 16 residues. CDR3 region: CASSQDGQGIGQPQHF. CDR3 DNA sequence: TGCGCCAGCAGCCAAGATGGGCAGGGTATTGGTCAGCCCCAGCATTTT.

The CDR3 DNA follows: TGCGCCAGCAGCGCACAGGGGATCGGGGAGCTGTTTTTT. This translates into CASSAQGIGELFF. This rearrangement joins TRBV5-1 to TRBJ2-2; 7 bases map to TRBD1. V gave up 4 bases and J gave up 7 bases; unmatched junction bases: 4. CDR1 SGHRS and CDR2 YFSETQ come from the germline V gene. CDR3 length: 13 amino acids.

The V call is TRBV25-1, the J call TRBJ2-3, with TRBD1 matching 7 bases. V gave up 3 bases and J gave up 3 bases; unmatched junction bases: 6. CDR3 size: 15 residues. Per germline, CDR1 MGHDK and CDR2 SYGVNS. CDR3 bases: TGTGCCAGCAGTGACTTGACAGGGTTTACAGATACGCAGTATTTT. This gives the protein CASSDLTGFTDTQYF.

The chain is built from TRBV7-9 and TRBJ1-2; D perhaps matches TRBD1 (6 bases). Germline CDR1 and CDR2: SEHNR and FQNEAQ (reference sequence). The CDR3 has 15 amino acids. V lost 4 bases and J lost 4, with 16 bases in between. As DNA, the CDR3 is TGTGCCAGCAGCTCCTCCACTTGGACAGTCTATGGCTACACCTTC. It encodes CASSSSTWTVYGYTF. Filled out from reference TRBV7-9 and TRBJ1-2, the complete variable domain reads DTGVSQNPRHKITKRGQNVTFRCDPISEHNRLYWYRQTLGQGPEFLTYFQNEAQLEKSRLLSDRFSAERPKGSFSTLEIQRTEQGDSAMYLCASSSSTWTVYGYTFGSGTRLTVV.

This clone is a singleton in its sample. The V gene is TRBV4-1, the J gene TRBJ2-7; 9 nucleotides match TRBD1. The V gene end was trimmed by 0 bases and the J gene end by 5 bases; junction bases not matched to a gene: 8. The CDR3 has 16 amino acids. From germline, CDR1 is MGHRA and CDR2 YSYEKL. CDR3 protein: CASSQDNRGRSHEQYF. The CDR3 coding sequence is TGCGCCAGCAGCCAAGATAACAGGGGGCGATCCCACGAGCAGTACTTC.

The rearrangement links TRBV29-1 to TRBJ2-7; D perhaps matches TRBD2 (5 bases). This CDR3 comprises 13 residues. V dropped 4 bases and J dropped 1 base, with 11 bases sitting between them. Looked up from germline, CDR1 is SQVTM and CDR2 is ANQGSEA. CDR3 in amino acids: CSVATRRSYEQYF. DNA for the CDR3: TGCAGCGTTGCGACTCGGAGGTCCTACGAGCAGTACTTC.

In nucleotides, the CDR3 is TGTGCCAGCAGTTACCCCCGACTTATGATTGGGACTGAAGCTTTCTTT. Amino acids: CASSYPRLMIGTEAFF. The V gene is TRBV6-2 or TRBV6-3, the J gene TRBJ1-1, with no clear D. The CDR3 is 16 residues long. The germline V gene has CDR1 MNHEY and CDR2 SVGEGT. Trimming cost V 2 bases and J 5 bases, with 18 bases left between them.

This clone appeared a few times. The rearrangement uses TRBV4-3 and TRBJ1-2; D gene ambiguous. The CDR3 extends over 17 amino acids. Germline-derived CDR1 and CDR2 are LGHNA and YSLEER. The V end was cut by 0 bases, the J end by 4 bases, with 18 bases between. CDR3 region: CASSQDVVRIWLYGYTF. In nucleotides, the CDR3 is TGCGCCAGCAGCCAAGATGTTGTCAGGATATGGCTCTATGGCTACACCTTC.

This chain joins TRBV27 and TRBJ2-3; a possible D gene is TRBD2 (7 bases). CDR3 size: 18 residues. V shed 6 bases and J shed 2 bases, with 24 bases lying between them. Germline loops: CDR1 MNHEY, CDR2 SMNVEV (reference sequence). The CDR3 DNA is TGTGCCAGCAGGGCTAGCGGCTTCTTGGGGGCACACACAGATACGCAGTATTTT. Translating it yields CASRASGFLGAHTDTQYF.

This clone was picked up a small number of times. CDR3 nucleotides: TGTGCCAGCAGGAGAACCGTCTACCCCTCCTACGAGCAGTACTTC. Protein product: CASRRTVYPSYEQYF. V usage is TRBV28 and J usage is TRBJ2-7; D remains ambiguous. This CDR3 contains 15 residues. Trimming took off 6 bases at V and 0 bases at J, with 15 bases between the two ends. Germline loops: CDR1 MDHEN, CDR2 SYDVKM.

J is TRBJ1-1 and V is TRBV7-8; D ambiguous. The CDR3 runs 13 residues. Germline V gene sequence: CDR1 SGHVS, CDR2 FQNEAQ. V was shortened by 4 bases and J by 6 bases, with 12 bases between the two germline ends. The CDR3 DNA reads TGTGCCAGCAGCTCCCAACCCTACTCTGAAGCTTTCTTT. Protein product: CASSSQPYSEAFF.

The rearrangement links TRBV29-1 to TRBJ2-7; D is possibly TRBD1 (5 bases). V was trimmed by 4 bases and J by 2 bases, leaving 9 bases between them. CDR1 SQVTM and CDR2 ANQGSEA come from the germline V gene. The CDR3 spans 12 residues. The CDR3 spells CSVGTGTYEQYF. The CDR3 bases are TGCAGCGTTGGAACAGGAACCTACGAGCAGTACTTC.

This clone came up a few times. The chain links TRBV7-2 to TRBJ1-2; TRBD1 matches 8 bases. J gave up 2 bases and V 4 bases, and 3 bases lay outside the gene matches. The CDR3 has 14 residues. Germline-derived CDR1 and CDR2 are SGHTA and FQGNSA. CDR3 region: CASSSGGSNYGYTF. CDR3 nucleotides: TGTGCCAGCAGCTCAGGGGGCTCCAACTATGGCTACACCTTC.

This chain links TRBV11-3 with TRBJ2-1; 7 bases are a match to TRBD2. Germline V gene lookup returns CDR1 SGHNT and CDR2 YENEEA. Trimming at V came to 5 bases and at J to 5 bases, leaving 9 bases not matched to a gene. The CDR3 sequence is 15 residues long. The chain's CDR3 is CASSPPSGGNNEQFF. CDR3 bases: TGTGCCAGCAGCCCCCCTTCGGGAGGTAACAATGAGCAGTTCTTC.

The chain recombines TRBV19 with TRBJ1-2; 8 bases are shared with TRBD1. This CDR3 region has 16 residues. Looked up from germline, CDR1 is LNHDA and CDR2 is SQIVND (reference sequence). After removal of 3 bases from V and 4 bases from J, the junction contained 10 bases not matched to a gene. CDR3 in amino acids: CASSMRAGGRGYGYTF. CDR3 DNA: TGTGCCAGTAGTATGAGGGCAGGGGGCCGCGGCTATGGCTACACCTTC.

V gene TRBV5-4 combines with J gene TRBJ2-3; 7 bases are a match to TRBD1. From germline, CDR1 is SGHNT and CDR2 YYREEE (reference sequence). V shed 3 bases, J shed 4 bases, and the junction held 11 bases outside the gene matches. CDR3 size: 16 residues. The chain's CDR3 is CASSSPQGMGSDTQYF. The CDR3 nucleotides are TGTGCCAGCAGCTCTCCACAGGGGATGGGCTCAGATACGCAGTATTTT.

The chain couples TRBV4-1 to TRBJ2-7; 14 nucleotides match TRBD2. The CDR3 is 17 residues long. Per germline, CDR1 MGHRA and CDR2 YSYEKL. The junction had 8 bases not matched to a gene; V was cut back by 0 bases and J by 7 bases. CDR3 coding DNA: TGCGCCAGCAGCCAAGATGGGACTAGCGGGAGCGTCGGGGAGCAGTACTTC. Its protein is CASSQDGTSGSVGEQYF.

The V gene is TRBV7-2, the J gene TRBJ2-3; TRBD2 matches 8 bases. The CDR3 length is 17 residues. Germline V gene data show CDR1 as SGHTA and CDR2 as FQGNSA. V lost 6 bases and J lost 2; bases outside the gene matches: 13. CDR3 nucleotides: TGTGCCAGCAGTTCCTTTACTAGCGGTCCCCACACAGATACGCAGTATTTT. It specifies CASSSFTSGPHTDTQYF.

This clone was detected a few times. This chain links TRBV11-3 with TRBJ2-5; possibly TRBD1 for D (5 bases). V was pared by 5 bases and J by 4 bases, with 8 bases between. CDR1 and CDR2 from the germline V gene are SGHNT and YENEEA. The CDR3 sequence is 12 residues long. CDR3 DNA sequence: TGTGCCAGCAGCCATAGGGGAGAGACCCAGTACTTC. Encoded protein: CASSHRGETQYF.

This clone has just a few counts. This chain links TRBV4-1 with TRBJ2-3; tentatively, D is TRBD2 (5 bases). With 2 bases removed from V and 7 bases from J, the gap between germline ends came to 13 bases. The CDR3 has 14 residues. Germline V gene data show CDR1 as MGHRA and CDR2 as YSYEKL. DNA for the CDR3: TGCGCCAGCAGCCAAAAACTAGAAGGATATACGCAGTATTTT. This translates into CASSQKLEGYTQYF.

This rearrangement joins TRBV7-2 to TRBJ2-1, with TRBD1 matching 8 bases. Germline CDR1 is SGHTA and CDR2 is FQGNSA. CDR3 size: 15 residues. With V trimmed by 7 bases and J by 3 bases, 8 bases remained unmatched. The CDR3 bases are TGTGCCAGCACCCAGGACAGGGCGGGCTACAATGAGCAGTTCTTC. As protein: CASTQDRAGYNEQFF.

This clone was recorded once. V usage is TRBV28 and J usage is TRBJ1-5; possible D gene TRBD1, 6 bases. This CDR3 has 14 residues. The germline gives CDR1 MDHEN, CDR2 SYDVKM. The V gene lost 5 bases and the J gene lost 4 bases, with 12 bases spanning the gap. The DNA for the CDR3 is TGTGCCAGCAGTGTCGGGACAAATAATCAGCCCCAGCATTTT. This sequence encodes CASSVGTNNQPQHF. Supplemented by reference TRBV28 and TRBJ1-5, the full variable domain reads DVKVTQSSRYLVKRTGEKVFLECVQDMDHENMFWYRQDPGLGLRLIYFSYDVKMKEKGDIPEGYSVSREKKERFSLILESASTNQTSMYLCASSVGTNNQPQHFGDGTRLSIL.

The chain couples TRBV5-4 to TRBJ2-2; D perhaps matches TRBD2 (7 bases). V was cut by 7 bases and J by 1 base, with 23 bases left in between. This CDR3 region has 18 residues. Germline V gene data show CDR1 as SGHNT and CDR2 as YYREEE (reference sequence). CDR3 sequence (DNA): TGTGCCAGCCAGCCGACCCCGGGGGGCTGGGGGAACACCGGGGAGCTGTTTTTT. It encodes CASQPTPGGWGNTGELFF.

The gene calls are TRBV5-4 and TRBJ2-7, with a possible D match to TRBD2 (6 bases). CDR1 SGHNT and CDR2 YYREEE come from the germline V gene (reference sequence). The CDR3 is 14 amino acids. With 4 bases removed from V and 2 bases from J, the gap between germline ends came to 13 bases. The DNA of the CDR3 is TGTGCCAGCAGCCTAGCGACGACGGCCTACGAGCAGTACTTC. Translating it yields CASSLATTAYEQYF.

V is TRBV7-2 and J is TRBJ2-3, with 9 positions matching TRBD2. Germline V gene data show CDR1 as SGHTA and CDR2 as FQGNSA. After removal of 2 bases from V and 6 bases from J, the junction contained 18 bases not matched to a gene. This CDR3 comprises 19 residues. The CDR3, as DNA: TGTGCCAGCAGCTTAAGCTCTGTTCGGGCGGGAGGGCCGTTGGATACGCAGTATTTT. Residues: CASSLSSVRAGGPLDTQYF.